Given below is one T cell receptor (beta chain) in context. The antigen remains undetermined. This specimen belongs to a study of monozygotic twins with inflammatory bowel disease. Study-wide findings and caveats: Evidence did not back any single strong signal or clonotype linked to IBD. Patient repertoires may carry noise from differing immunosuppressive treatments.

Germline loops: CDR1 SGHRS, CDR2 YFSETQ. The CDR3 has 12 amino acids. TCRdb reprocessed the 5' RACE reads and stores each CDR3 protein as one record, lacking DNA. This table lists about 110,000 distinct CDR3 sequences. This clonotype was sampled from a human donor with ulcerative colitis or Crohn's disease, or a healthy co-twin of an affected twin (not recorded which). V is TRBV5-1 and J is TRBJ2-5. Sequenced sample: blood. The CDR3: CASSSQGETQYF.